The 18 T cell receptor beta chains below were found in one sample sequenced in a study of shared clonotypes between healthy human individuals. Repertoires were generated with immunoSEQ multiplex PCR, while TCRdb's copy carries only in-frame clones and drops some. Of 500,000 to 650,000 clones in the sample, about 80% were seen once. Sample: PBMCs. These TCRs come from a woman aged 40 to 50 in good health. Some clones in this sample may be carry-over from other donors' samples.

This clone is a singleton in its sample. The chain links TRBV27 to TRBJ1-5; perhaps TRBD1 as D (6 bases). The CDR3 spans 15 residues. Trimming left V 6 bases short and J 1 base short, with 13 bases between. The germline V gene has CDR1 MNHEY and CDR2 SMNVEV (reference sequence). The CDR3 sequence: CASRAGQTSNQPQHF. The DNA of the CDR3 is TGTGCCAGCAGAGCGGGACAAACAAGCAATCAGCCCCAGCATTTT.

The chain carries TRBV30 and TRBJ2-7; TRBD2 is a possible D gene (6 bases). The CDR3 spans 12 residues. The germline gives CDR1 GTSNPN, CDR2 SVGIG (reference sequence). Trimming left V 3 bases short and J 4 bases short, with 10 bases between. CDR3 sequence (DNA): TGTGCCTGGAGGGCCGGGGGATACGAGCAGTACTTC. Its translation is CAWRAGGYEQYF.

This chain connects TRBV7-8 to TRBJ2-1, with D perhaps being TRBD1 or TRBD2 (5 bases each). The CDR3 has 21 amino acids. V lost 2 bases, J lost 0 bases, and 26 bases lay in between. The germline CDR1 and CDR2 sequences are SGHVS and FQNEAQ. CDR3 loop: CASSLLAISSEGLSSYNEQFF. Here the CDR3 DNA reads TGTGCCAGCAGCTTACTAGCCATTTCGTCAGAGGGGTTAAGCTCCTACAATGAGCAGTTCTTC.

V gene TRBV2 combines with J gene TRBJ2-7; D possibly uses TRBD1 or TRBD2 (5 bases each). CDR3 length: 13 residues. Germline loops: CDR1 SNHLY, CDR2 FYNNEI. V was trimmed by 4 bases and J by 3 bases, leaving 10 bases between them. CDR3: CASSVERGYEQYF. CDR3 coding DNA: TGTGCCAGCAGTGTTGAGAGGGGCTACGAGCAGTACTTC.

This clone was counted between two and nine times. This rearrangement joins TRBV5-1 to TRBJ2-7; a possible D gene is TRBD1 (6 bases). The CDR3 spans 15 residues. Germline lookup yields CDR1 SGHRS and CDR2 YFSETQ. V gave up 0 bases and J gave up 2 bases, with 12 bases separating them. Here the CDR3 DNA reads TGCGCCAGCAGCTTGGATACAGGGCTTCCCTACGAGCAGTACTTC. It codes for CASSLDTGLPYEQYF.

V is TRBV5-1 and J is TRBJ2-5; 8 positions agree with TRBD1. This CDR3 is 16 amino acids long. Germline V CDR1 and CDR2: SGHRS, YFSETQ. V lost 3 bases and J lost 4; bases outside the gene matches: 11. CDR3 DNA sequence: TGCGCCAGCAGCTCCGACCAGGGGGCCGGGAGAGAGACCCAGTACTTC. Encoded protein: CASSSDQGAGRETQYF.

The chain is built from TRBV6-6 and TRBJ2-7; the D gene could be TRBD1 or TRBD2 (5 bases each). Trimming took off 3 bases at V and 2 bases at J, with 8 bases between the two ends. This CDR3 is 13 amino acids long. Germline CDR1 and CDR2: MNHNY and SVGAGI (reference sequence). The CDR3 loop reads CASSYRGTYEQYF. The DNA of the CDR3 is TGTGCCAGCAGTTATCGGGGCACCTACGAGCAGTACTTC.

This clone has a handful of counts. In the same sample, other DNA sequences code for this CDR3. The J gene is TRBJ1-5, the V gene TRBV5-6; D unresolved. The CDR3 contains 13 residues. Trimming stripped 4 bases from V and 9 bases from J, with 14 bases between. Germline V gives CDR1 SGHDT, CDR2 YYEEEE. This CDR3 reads CASSVGLLGPQHF. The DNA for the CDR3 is TGTGCCAGCAGCGTAGGCCTACTGGGGCCCCAGCATTTT.

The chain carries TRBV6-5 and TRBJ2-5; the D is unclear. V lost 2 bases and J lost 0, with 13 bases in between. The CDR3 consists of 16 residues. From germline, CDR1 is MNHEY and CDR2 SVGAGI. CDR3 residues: CASSYADTLYQETQYF. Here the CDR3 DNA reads TGTGCCAGCAGTTACGCCGACACCTTGTACCAAGAGACCCAGTACTTC.

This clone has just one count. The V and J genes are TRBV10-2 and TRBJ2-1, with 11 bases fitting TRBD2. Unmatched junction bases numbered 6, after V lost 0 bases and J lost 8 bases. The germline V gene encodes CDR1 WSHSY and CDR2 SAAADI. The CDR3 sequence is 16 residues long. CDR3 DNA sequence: TGCGCCAGCAGTGAGTCGGGGTTAGCGGGAGGGTATGAGCAGTTCTTC. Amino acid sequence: CASSESGLAGGYEQFF.

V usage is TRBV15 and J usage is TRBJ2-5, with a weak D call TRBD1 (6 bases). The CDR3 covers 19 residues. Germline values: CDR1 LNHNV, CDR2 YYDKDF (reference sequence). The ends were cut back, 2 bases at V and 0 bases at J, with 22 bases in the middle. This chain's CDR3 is CATSRRKSQGRQDQETQYF. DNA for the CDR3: TGTGCCACCAGCAGAAGAAAGAGCCAGGGGCGACAAGACCAAGAGACCCAGTACTTC.

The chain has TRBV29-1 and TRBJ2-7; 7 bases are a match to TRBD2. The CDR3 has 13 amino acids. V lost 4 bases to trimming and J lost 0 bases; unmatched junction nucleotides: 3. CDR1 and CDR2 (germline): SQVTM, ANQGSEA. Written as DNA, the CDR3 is TGCAGCGTTGGAGGCGGGAGCTCCTACGAGCAGTACTTC. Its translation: CSVGGGSSYEQYF.

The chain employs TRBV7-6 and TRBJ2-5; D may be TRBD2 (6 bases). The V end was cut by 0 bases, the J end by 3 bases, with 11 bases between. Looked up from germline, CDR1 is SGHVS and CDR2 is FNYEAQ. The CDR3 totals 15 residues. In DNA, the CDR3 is TGTGCCAGCAGCTTAGCGAGCGGGCCTGAAGAGACCCAGTACTTC. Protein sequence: CASSLASGPEETQYF.

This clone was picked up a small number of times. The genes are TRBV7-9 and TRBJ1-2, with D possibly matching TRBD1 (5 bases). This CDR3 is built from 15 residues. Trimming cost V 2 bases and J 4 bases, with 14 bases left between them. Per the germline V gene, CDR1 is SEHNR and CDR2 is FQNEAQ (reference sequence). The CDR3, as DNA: TGTGCCAGCAGCTTAACCGGGACGTCCCTCTATGGCTACACCTTC. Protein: CASSLTGTSLYGYTF.

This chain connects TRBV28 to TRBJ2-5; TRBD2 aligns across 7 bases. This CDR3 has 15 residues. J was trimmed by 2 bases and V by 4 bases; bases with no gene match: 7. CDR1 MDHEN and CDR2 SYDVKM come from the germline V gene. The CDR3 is CASSSSSGDQETQYF. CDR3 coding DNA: TGTGCCAGCAGTTCCTCTAGCGGCGATCAAGAGACCCAGTACTTC.

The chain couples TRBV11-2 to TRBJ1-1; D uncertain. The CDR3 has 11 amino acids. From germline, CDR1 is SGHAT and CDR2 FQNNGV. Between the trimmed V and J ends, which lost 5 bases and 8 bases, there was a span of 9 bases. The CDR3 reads CASSPRVEAFF. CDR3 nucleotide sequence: TGTGCCAGCAGCCCCCGGGTCGAAGCTTTCTTT. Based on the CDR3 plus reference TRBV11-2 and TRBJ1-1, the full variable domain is EAGVAQSPRYKIIEKRQSVAFWCNPISGHATLYWYQQILGQGPKLLIQFQNNGVVDDSQLPKDRFSAERLKGVDSTLKIQPAKLEDSAVYLCASSPRVEAFFGQGTRLTVV.

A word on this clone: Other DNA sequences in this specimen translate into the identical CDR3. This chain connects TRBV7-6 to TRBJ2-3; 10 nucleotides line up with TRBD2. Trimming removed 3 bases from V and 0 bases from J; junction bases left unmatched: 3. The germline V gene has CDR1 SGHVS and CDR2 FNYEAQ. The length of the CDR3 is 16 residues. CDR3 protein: CASSLGLARSTDTQYF. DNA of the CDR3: TGTGCCAGCAGCTTGGGACTAGCGAGAAGCACAGATACGCAGTATTTT.

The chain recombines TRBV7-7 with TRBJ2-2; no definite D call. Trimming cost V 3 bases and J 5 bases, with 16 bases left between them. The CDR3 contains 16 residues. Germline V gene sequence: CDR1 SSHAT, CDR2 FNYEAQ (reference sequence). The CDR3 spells CASSLDGGRRTGELFF. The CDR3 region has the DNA TGTGCCAGCAGCTTGGATGGCGGCAGACGAACCGGGGAGCTGTTTTTT.